This TCR beta chain originates from a study of OX40 agonist ivuxolimab in advanced cancers. Study-level information: Patients were treated with intravenous ivuxolimab, dosed at 0.01 to 10 mg/kg and infused every 2 weeks.

The assay was immunoSEQ multiplex PCR, and TCRdb's table has in-frame clones only and misses some. Of about 96,000 clones listed, roughly four fifths were seen once; the top ten hold about 5.8%. Trimming took off 5 bases at V and 2 bases at J, with 5 bases between the two ends. The CDR3 runs 12 residues. From germline, CDR1 is SNHLY and CDR2 FYNNEI. The rearrangement joins TRBV2 to TRBJ2-3; D gene unclear. The material was CD4+ or CD8+ T cells sorted from blood, obtained in a trial of the OX40 agonist ivuxolimab. The receptor was isolated from an adult with an advanced solid tumor such as melanoma, head and neck, liver or kidney cancer. CDR3 in amino acids: CASSPNTDTQYF. CDR3 DNA sequence: TGTGCCAGCAGTCCCAACACAGATACGCAGTATTTT.